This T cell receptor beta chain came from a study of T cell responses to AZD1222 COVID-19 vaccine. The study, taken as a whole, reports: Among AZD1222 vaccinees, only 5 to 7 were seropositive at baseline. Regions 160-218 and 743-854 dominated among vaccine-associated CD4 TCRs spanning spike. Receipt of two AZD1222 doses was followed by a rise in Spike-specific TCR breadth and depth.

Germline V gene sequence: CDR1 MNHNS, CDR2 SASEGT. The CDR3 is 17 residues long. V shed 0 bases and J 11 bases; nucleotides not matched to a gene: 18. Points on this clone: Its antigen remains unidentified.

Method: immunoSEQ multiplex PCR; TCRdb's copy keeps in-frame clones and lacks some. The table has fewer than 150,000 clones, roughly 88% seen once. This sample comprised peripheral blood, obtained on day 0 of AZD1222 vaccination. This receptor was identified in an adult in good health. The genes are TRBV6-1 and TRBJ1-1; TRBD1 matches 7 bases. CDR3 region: CASSEALGDRRDRAAFF. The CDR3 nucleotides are TGTGCCAGCAGTGAAGCGCTTGGGGATAGACGTGACAGGGCCGCTTTCTTT.